This is a list of T cell receptor beta chains from one sample in a study of cytotoxic CD8 clonotypes in ibrutinib-treated CLL. Here immunoSEQ multiplex PCR was the method, and the copy in TCRdb shows in-frame clones only, minus some. The sample includes 200,000 to 250,000 clones, roughly three quarters of them seen just once. Here the sequenced sample was PBMCs, taken after 12 months of ibrutinib treatment. The source is a human donor with chronic lymphocytic leukemia. Both conserved end residues are part of each CDR3. A D gene is named only where the DNA matches it firmly. Size tells how often a clone was seen (once, few, many) or the class of an expanded clone, and some rows leave it out.

14,TRBV9,-,TRBJ2-1,-,CASSVGGNDLEQFF,TGTGCCAGCAGCGTTGGAGGGAACGATTTAGAGCAGTTCTTC
15,TRBV28,-,TRBJ2-7,-,CASSSAQNIPYEQYF,TGTGCCAGCAGTTCGGCCCAAAATATTCCCTACGAGCAGTACTTC
14,TRBV2,-,TRBJ1-2,-,CASSEEAVNYGYTF,TGTGCCAGCAGTGAAGAGGCGGTTAACTATGGCTACACCTTC
15,TRBV5-1,-,TRBJ2-3,-,CASSLGGQYTDTQYF,TGCGCCAGCAGCTTGGGCGGACAGTACACAGATACGCAGTATTTT
16,TRBV5-1,-,TRBJ1-6,TRBD1,CASSQSTGPYNSPLHF,TGCGCCAGCAGCCAGTCGACAGGGCCCTATAATTCACCCCTCCACTTT
14,TRBV30,few,TRBJ1-2,-,CAWSPSEANYGYTF,TGTGCCTGGAGTCCCTCAGAAGCTAACTATGGCTACACCTTC
14,TRBV7-8,-,TRBJ1-3,-,CASSLASSGNTIYF,TGTGCCAGCAGCTTAGCAAGCTCTGGAAACACCATATATTTT
12,TRBV6-6,-,TRBJ2-1,-,CASWADYNEQFF,TGTGCCAGCTGGGCTGACTACAATGAGCAGTTCTTC
13,TRBV25-1,-,TRBJ2-3,-,CASSSRPRDTQYF,TGTGCCAGCTCCTCGAGGCCCAGGGATACGCAGTATTTT
14,TRBV6-5,few,TRBJ2-3,-,CASSYQLGVDTQYF,TGTGCCAGCAGTTACCAACTAGGTGTAGATACGCAGTATTTT
15,TRBV5-1,-,TRBJ2-5,TRBD1,CASSSTGGRQETQYF,TGCGCCAGCAGCAGCACAGGGGGACGCCAAGAGACCCAGTACTTC
16,TRBV10-3,-,TRBJ2-7,TRBD2,CAISEPGGPNSYEQYF,TGTGCCATCAGTGAGCCGGGAGGCCCCAACTCCTACGAGCAGTACTTC
15,TRBV14,-,TRBJ1-6,-,CASSPSVRRNSPLHF,TGTGCCAGCAGCCCGTCGGTTAGGAGGAATTCACCCCTCCACTTT
12,TRBV30,-,TRBJ2-1,TRBD2,CAWAGGYNEQFF,TGTGCTTGGGCGGGAGGTTACAATGAGCAGTTCTTC
17,TRBV13,-,TRBJ2-7,TRBD2,CASSLRVGSGSFYEQYF,TGTGCCAGCAGCTTACGGGTTGGTAGCGGGAGTTTTTACGAGCAGTACTTC
15,TRBV10-2,-,TRBJ2-3,TRBD2,CASSAQAGVPDTQYF,TGCGCCAGCAGTGCCCAAGCGGGGGTGCCAGATACGCAGTATTTT
14,TRBV11-2,few,TRBJ1-2,-,CASSLEQGNYGYTF,TGTGCCAGCAGCTTAGAGCAGGGGAACTATGGCTACACCTTC
14,TRBV2,-,TRBJ1-5,-,CASSDRGSNQPQHF,TGTGCCAGCAGTGACAGGGGTAGCAATCAGCCCCAGCATTTT
14,TRBV28,-,TRBJ1-3,-,CASSLEGLENTIYF,TGTGCCAGCAGTTTAGAAGGGTTGGAAAACACCATATATTTT
14,TRBV7-2,-,TRBJ1-5,-,CASSLASANQPQHF,TGTGCCAGCAGCTTAGCGTCAGCTAATCAGCCCCAGCATTTT
14,TRBV7-9,-,TRBJ1-1,-,CASSPPGMNTEAFF,TGTGCCAGCAGCCCCCCCGGGATGAACACTGAAGCTTTCTTT
15,TRBV30,-,TRBJ1-1,-,CAWIPAGTMNTEAFF,TGTGCCTGGATCCCTGCAGGGACCATGAACACTGAAGCTTTCTTT
14,TRBV30,-,TRBJ1-5,-,CAWSKEISNQPQHF,TGTGCCTGGAGCAAGGAAATTAGCAATCAGCCCCAGCATTTT
14,TRBV19,-,TRBJ2-7,-,CASSRTARSYEQYF,TGTGCCAGTAGTAGGACAGCCCGCTCCTACGAGCAGTACTTC
15,TRBV6-5,-,TRBJ1-1,-,CASSYSGRGDTEAFF,TGTGCCAGCAGTTACTCTGGCAGGGGAGACACTGAAGCTTTCTTT
12,TRBV6-6,few,TRBJ1-2,-,CASSPIDYGYTF,TGTGCCAGCAGCCCGATTGACTATGGCTACACCTTC
12,TRBV6-5,-,TRBJ1-1,-,CASSWGDTEAFF,TGTGCCAGCAGTTGGGGGGACACTGAAGCTTTCTTT
14,TRBV2,-,TRBJ1-2,-,CASSMDSTPYGYTF,TGTGCCAGCTCGATGGACAGTACACCCTATGGCTACACCTTC
14,TRBV9,-,TRBJ2-3,-,CASSVVAREDTQYF,TGTGCCAGCAGCGTAGTAGCCAGGGAAGATACGCAGTATTTT
12,TRBV5-6,-,TRBJ1-5,-,CASSQGSQPQHF,TGTGCCAGCAGCCAGGGGAGTCAGCCCCAGCATTTT
11,TRBV30,-,TRBJ2-1,TRBD1,CAWSVMGQGFF,TGTGCCTGGAGTGTAATGGGACAGGGGTTCTTC
13,TRBV11-1,-,TRBJ2-2,-,CASSGTWSGELFF,TGTGCCAGCAGCGGGACATGGTCTGGGGAGCTGTTTTTT
15,TRBV2,-,TRBJ1-1,-,CASSHSSTGNTEAFF,TGTGCCAGCAGTCACTCCTCTACGGGGAACACTGAAGCTTTCTTT
17,TRBV7-7,-,TRBJ2-5,-,CASSLAAGTPIQETQYF,TGTGCTAGCAGCTTAGCGGCAGGGACCCCCATACAAGAGACCCAGTACTTC
18,TRBV30,-,TRBJ2-5,TRBD2,CAWRIGTSGRRSQETQYF,TGTGCCTGGAGAATAGGGACTAGCGGGAGGCGGAGCCAAGAGACCCAGTACTTC
14,TRBV7-2,once,TRBJ2-5,TRBD2,CASSPTSGQETQYF,TGTGCCAGCAGCCCGACTAGCGGGCAAGAGACCCAGTACTTC
14,TRBV5-1,-,TRBJ2-1,-,CASSLGGSDNEQFF,TGCGCCAGCAGCTTGGGGGGGTCGGACAATGAGCAGTTCTTC
14,TRBV23-1,-,TRBJ2-2,-,CASRGRPITGELFF,TGCGCCAGCAGGGGACGGCCTATCACCGGGGAGCTGTTTTTT
14,TRBV30,-,TRBJ1-1,TRBD1,CALGAGGFNTEAFF,TGTGCCCTAGGGGCAGGGGGCTTCAACACTGAAGCTTTCTTT
14,TRBV9,-,TRBJ2-4,-,CASSVETNWDIQYF,TGTGCCAGCAGCGTAGAGACGAATTGGGACATTCAGTACTTC
13,TRBV7-2,-,TRBJ2-1,-,CASSLALGGEQFF,TGTGCCAGCAGCTTAGCGTTGGGCGGTGAGCAGTTCTTC
11,TRBV2,-,TRBJ2-7,-,CASSEENEQYF,TGTGCCAGCAGTGAAGAGAACGAGCAGTACTTC
14,TRBV30,-,TRBJ2-7,-,CASTGWAQHYEQYF,TGTGCCTCAACGGGGTGGGCCCAACACTACGAGCAGTACTTC
15,TRBV7-3,-,TRBJ1-1,-,CASSLIGGVNTEAFF,TGTGCCAGCAGCTTAATAGGAGGGGTGAACACTGAAGCTTTCTTT
12,TRBV30,-,TRBJ2-1,TRBD1,CACGDRVEEQFF,TGTGCCTGCGGTGACAGGGTGGAGGAGCAGTTCTTC
15,TRBV11-2,once,TRBJ2-1,-,CASSLELGPLNEQFF,TGTGCCAGCAGCTTAGAATTAGGACCCCTCAATGAGCAGTTCTTC
15,TRBV7-2,-,TRBJ2-1,TRBD2,CASSRLAGEINEQFF,TGTGCCAGCAGCCGACTAGCGGGAGAGATAAATGAGCAGTTCTTC
14,TRBV18,-,TRBJ1-1,-,CASSPGGLGTEAFF,TGTGCCAGCTCACCAGGGGGACTCGGGACTGAAGCTTTCTTT
15,TRBV9,-,TRBJ2-2,-,CASSVSRLREGELFF,TGTGCCAGCAGCGTCAGTAGGCTTCGAGAAGGGGAGCTGTTTTTT
15,TRBV9,-,TRBJ1-2,-,CASSVATSGESGYTF,TGTGCCAGCAGCGTAGCTACCAGCGGGGAATCTGGCTACACCTTC
14,TRBV7-8,-,TRBJ1-3,-,CASSPGTHGNTIYF,TGTGCCAGCAGCCCTGGGACCCACGGGAACACCATATATTTT
14,TRBV9,few,TRBJ1-1,TRBD1,CASSSRQGNTEAFF,TGTGCCAGCAGCTCCCGACAGGGGAACACTGAAGCTTTCTTT
14,TRBV7-9,-,TRBJ2-1,TRBD2,CASSNGGAYNEQFF,TGTGCCAGCAGTAACGGGGGGGCGTACAATGAGCAGTTCTTC
13,TRBV11-1,-,TRBJ2-2,-,CASSLQDTGELFF,TGTGCCAGCAGCCTCCAGGACACCGGGGAGCTGTTTTTT
15,TRBV9,once,TRBJ2-3,TRBD2,CASSERGGRADTQYF,TGTGCCAGCAGCGAGCGGGGGGGCCGGGCAGATACGCAGTATTTT
15,TRBV29-1,-,TRBJ2-2,-,CSVEVGQENTGELFF,TGCAGCGTTGAAGTCGGGCAGGAGAACACCGGGGAGCTGTTTTTT
12,TRBV27,many,TRBJ2-7,TRBD2,CASSSLADEQYF,TGTGCCAGCAGTTCTCTAGCGGACGAGCAGTACTTC